These T cell receptor beta chains were read from a single sample in a study of a mutant IDH1 vaccine in newly diagnosed glioma. Assay used: immunoSEQ multiplex PCR; TCRdb lists only in-frame clones, some missing. The sample yields roughly 120,000 clones, about four fifths seen once. Their antigen targets remain unknown. The source was PBMCs, collected from a glioma patient whose treatment included an IDH1 peptide vaccine. The receptors stem from a man in his forties with glioma. Each CDR3 is given with its conserved first and last residue. The D gene is left open where the match is weak. Not all rows give a size; the values are once, few, many and, for expanded clones, a class.

TRBV2	-	-	TRBJ2-5	TGTGCCAGCAGTGGTGTCAGTAGCGTCCAGTACTTC	CASSGVSSVQYF
TRBV6-5	TRBD1	-	TRBJ2-7	TGTGCCAGCAGGGTTATACGACAGGGAGACCACGAGCAGTACTTC	CASRVIRQGDHEQYF
TRBV7-9	-	-	TRBJ1-4	TGTGCCAGCAGCCAACCCCTAGGGGGAGCAACTAATGAAAAACTGTTTTTT	CASSQPLGGATNEKLFF
TRBV7-9	-	-	TRBJ2-1	TGTGCCAGCAGCGAAGTCGGTGGATACAATGAGCAGTTCTTC	CASSEVGGYNEQFF
TRBV7-8	TRBD1	-	TRBJ1-5	TGTGCCAGCAGCTTAGTAGGGACAGCTCAGCCCCAGCATTTT	CASSLVGTAQPQHF
TRBV7-2	-	-	TRBJ1-1	TGTGCCAGCAGCTTAGCGCCCAGGTTGAACACTGAAGCTTTCTTT	CASSLAPRLNTEAFF
TRBV6-6	-	-	TRBJ2-7	TGTGCCAGCAGTTACGAGGGCGGGAACGAGCAGTACTTC	CASSYEGGNEQYF
TRBV7-2	TRBD2	-	TRBJ2-7	TGTGCCAGCAGCCCGCGGGGGAATGCCTACGAGCAGTACTTC	CASSPRGNAYEQYF
TRBV20-1	-	-	TRBJ2-7	TGCAGTGCTAGCGACACTTACGAGCAGTACTTC	CSASDTYEQYF
TRBV10-3	-	-	TRBJ1-1	TGTGCCATCAGTGAAGGGCGGCCGGGGACAACGCTCACTGAAGCTTTCTTT	CAISEGRPGTTLTEAFF
TRBV5-1	-	-	TRBJ2-3	TGCGCCAGCAGCTTGGCGGGGTTGACAGATACGCAGTATTTT	CASSLAGLTDTQYF
TRBV15	TRBD2	few	TRBJ2-1	TGTGCCACCAGCAGCCTTAGCGGGAGTTTGGATGAGCAGTTCTTC	CATSSLSGSLDEQFF
TRBV5-1	TRBD1	-	TRBJ1-1	TGCGCCAGCAGGCCCGGTCAGGGGGCGAGGACTGAAGCTTTCTTT	CASRPGQGARTEAFF
TRBV11-1	TRBD1	-	TRBJ2-7	TGTGCCAGCAGCTCTCCGGGACAGGGGGCAATCGGGGAGCAGTACTTC	CASSSPGQGAIGEQYF
TRBV10-3	-	-	TRBJ1-1	TGTGCCATCCGGGGGGCGGGCACTGAAGCTTTCTTT	CAIRGAGTEAFF
TRBV19	-	-	TRBJ2-5	TGTGCCAGTAGTATAGAGTCCGGGTTTGGCGAGACCCAGTACTTC	CASSIESGFGETQYF
TRBV27	-	-	TRBJ1-4	TGTGCCAGCAGTTTGAAACGGCTAAATGAAAAACTGTTTTTT	CASSLKRLNEKLFF
TRBV2	TRBD2	once	TRBJ2-3	TGTGCCAGCACTCGGGGGGGCACAGATACGCAGTATTTT	CASTRGGTDTQYF
TRBV30	-	-	TRBJ2-2	TGTGCCGGTTTTAGGCAGACGAACACCGGGGAGCTGTTTTTT	CAGFRQTNTGELFF
TRBV19	-	-	TRBJ1-5	TGTGCCAGTCGGGGGCGCGGGGGGGAAAGCCAGCCCCAGCATTTT	CASRGRGGESQPQHF
TRBV27	-	once	TRBJ2-7	TGTGCCAGCAGTTTAGCAGCCGAATCCAGTGGGTACGAGCAGTACTTC	CASSLAAESSGYEQYF
TRBV9	-	-	TRBJ2-7	TGTGCCAGCAGCCCGCAGGGTTCGTGGTACGAGCAGTACTTC	CASSPQGSWYEQYF
TRBV4-3	TRBD2	few	TRBJ2-5	TGCGCCAGCAGCCCTAGGACTAGCGGGGGGTCCCAAGAGACCCAGTACTTC	CASSPRTSGGSQETQYF
TRBV19	TRBD1	-	TRBJ1-2	TGTGCCAGTACATCTCACAGGACAGGGGTAAAAGACTATGGCTACACCTTC	CASTSHRTGVKDYGYTF
TRBV7-2	-	-	TRBJ1-1	TGTGCCAGCAGTGGACAGTTAATGAACACTGAAGCTTTCTTT	CASSGQLMNTEAFF
TRBV14	-	few	TRBJ1-6	TGTGCCAGCAGCCAAGTTACAGGCGGCAATTCACCCCTCCACTTT	CASSQVTGGNSPLHF
TRBV7-9	TRBD1	-	TRBJ1-1	TGTGCCAGCAGCCGGACAGGGAAGAACACTGAAGCTTTCTTT	CASSRTGKNTEAFF
TRBV6-1	-	once	TRBJ2-2	TGTGCCAGCAGCCCGGGACACACGAACACCGGGGAGCTGTTTTTT	CASSPGHTNTGELFF
TRBV6-5	-	-	TRBJ1-5	TGTGCCAGCGTTAGAGGGCTTACGGGCAATCAGCCCCAGCATTTT	CASVRGLTGNQPQHF
TRBV5-4	TRBD1	-	TRBJ1-2	TGTGCCAGCAGTCTGACAGGACAGGGCGGTGGCTACACCTTC	CASSLTGQGGGYTF
TRBV28	-	-	TRBJ2-6	TGTGCCAGCAGTTTATTGGGGACCCCTGGGGCCAACGTCCTGACTTTC	CASSLLGTPGANVLTF
TRBV9	TRBD1	-	TRBJ1-4	TGTGCCAGCAGCAGCCGGGACAGGGTTGATGAAAAACTGTTTTTT	CASSSRDRVDEKLFF
TRBV10-2	TRBD1	-	TRBJ1-5	TGCGCCAGCAGTCCTGGCCCGGGACAGGGTACGGTTTGGAGCAATCAGCCCCAGCATTTT	CASSPGPGQGTVWSNQPQHF
TRBV6-5	-	-	TRBJ2-1	TGTGCCAGCAGTTACTGGGCCTCGGACTCCTACAATGAGCAGTTCTTC	CASSYWASDSYNEQFF
TRBV10-2	TRBD1	-	TRBJ1-3	TGCGCCAGCACCTTAAGACAGGGGGCTTCTGGAAACACCATATATTTT	CASTLRQGASGNTIYF
TRBV5-1	-	-	TRBJ2-3	TGCGCCAGCCGACCCAGGCAGGGGAGCACAGATACGCAGTATTTT	CASRPRQGSTDTQYF
TRBV29-1	-	once	TRBJ2-7	TGCAGCGTTGTAGCAGGATTAAGCTCCTACGAGCAGTACTTC	CSVVAGLSSYEQYF
TRBV7-3	-	-	TRBJ2-1	TGTGCCAGCAGCTTATTATCCGGGACCAGAAATGAGCAGTTCTTC	CASSLLSGTRNEQFF
TRBV5-4	TRBD2	-	TRBJ2-3	TGTGCCAGCAGCCCGGGGGGTAGCGGGAGGTTGGATACGCAGTATTTT	CASSPGGSGRLDTQYF
TRBV9	TRBD1	-	TRBJ2-3	TGTGCCAGCAGCGTAGAAGTAGGGACAGGGGGCACAGATACGCAGTATTTT	CASSVEVGTGGTDTQYF
TRBV14	-	few	TRBJ1-1	TGTGCCAGCAGCTCGGACGGCATGAACACTGAAGCTTTCTTT	CASSSDGMNTEAFF
TRBV7-8	-	few	TRBJ1-4	TGTGCCAGCAGCTCTAGACGGACTCCTAATGAAAAACTGTTTTTT	CASSSRRTPNEKLFF
TRBV9	TRBD2	-	TRBJ2-1	TGTGCCAGCAAGCAGATCTCTAGCGGGAGCAATGAGCAGTTCTTC	CASKQISSGSNEQFF
TRBV5-4	-	once	TRBJ1-1	TGTGCCAGCAGCCGACTGAACACTGAAGCTTTCTTT	CASSRLNTEAFF
TRBV7-6	-	-	TRBJ2-7	TGTGCCAGCAGCTTGGCAGGAGGCAACTCCTACGAGCAGTACTTC	CASSLAGGNSYEQYF
TRBV10-3	-	-	TRBJ2-7	TGTGCCATCAGTGAGCTCTACGAGCAGTACTTC	CAISELYEQYF
TRBV9	TRBD1	-	TRBJ1-3	TGTGCCAGCACCCCGGGACAGGGGGCAGCTGTCTCTGGAAACACCATATATTTT	CASTPGQGAAVSGNTIYF
TRBV6-1	-	-	TRBJ2-5	TGTGCCACCAAGCAGTCCCCCTGGGGCGAAGAGACCCAGTACTTC	CATKQSPWGEETQYF
TRBV10-3	-	-	TRBJ1-2	TGTGCCATCAGTAACCTGAGCTATGGCTACACCTTC	CAISNLSYGYTF
TRBV13	TRBD2	-	TRBJ2-7	TGTGCCAGCAGCAAAAGGGGACTAGCGGGAGCAGGTGGGGAGCAGTACTTC	CASSKRGLAGAGGEQYF
TRBV7-9	-	few	TRBJ2-7	TGTGCCAGCAGCTTAGGGGACGGCGGGATCCGAACCTACGAGCAGTACTTC	CASSLGDGGIRTYEQYF
TRBV28	-	-	TRBJ2-7	TGTGCCAGCCAGACAGGCCCCTACGAGCAGTACTTC	CASQTGPYEQYF
TRBV6-6	-	-	TRBJ1-5	TGTGCCAGCAGTTCAACAGGTTTTCGCAATCAGCCCCAGCATTTT	CASSSTGFRNQPQHF
TRBV6-5	-	-	TRBJ1-6	TGTGCCAGCAGTTACACCGGCTATTCACCCCTCCACTTT	CASSYTGYSPLHF
TRBV5-6	-	-	TRBJ2-3	TGTGCCAGCAGCAAAACAGGGAACACAGATACGCAGTATTTT	CASSKTGNTDTQYF